This TCR beta chain is drawn from a study of vaccination and CD4 T cells after COVID-19. Study-level findings and limits: Relatively small numbers of convalescent patients were studied, with no early post-infection timepoints included.

An Oncomine TCR Beta short-read assay was used to sequence the DNA from cultured CD4+ T cells. TCRdb redid the calling of the PCR reads with MiXCR, one entry per CDR3 protein. Here the sample spans some 15,000 distinct CDR3 sequences, more than 45% being singletons. Worth noting for this clonotype: Its target is unknown.

Germline CDR1 reads DFQATT; CDR2 reads SNEGSKA (reference sequence). The CDR3 length is 12 residues. The V gene lost 0 bases and the J gene lost 4 bases, with 5 bases spanning the gap. Time point noted: late sampling 161 to 241 days after vaccination in a few convalescent patients. Documented treatment: roughly 10-day PBMC culture with coronavirus spike peptide pools or control peptides (ViraFEST assay). Antigen-specific T cell expansion with peptide pools preceded TCR sequencing in the ViraFEST approach. The gene calls are TRBV20-1 and TRBJ2-3; no clear D gene. The receptor's source is a human donor who had recovered from COVID-19. The sample was CD4+ T cells from blood, cultured in vitro, taken about 7 months after SARS-CoV-2 vaccination. The CDR3 is CSARDQADTQYF. The CDR3 nucleotides are TGCAGTGCTAGAGATCAGGCAGATACGCAGTATTTT.